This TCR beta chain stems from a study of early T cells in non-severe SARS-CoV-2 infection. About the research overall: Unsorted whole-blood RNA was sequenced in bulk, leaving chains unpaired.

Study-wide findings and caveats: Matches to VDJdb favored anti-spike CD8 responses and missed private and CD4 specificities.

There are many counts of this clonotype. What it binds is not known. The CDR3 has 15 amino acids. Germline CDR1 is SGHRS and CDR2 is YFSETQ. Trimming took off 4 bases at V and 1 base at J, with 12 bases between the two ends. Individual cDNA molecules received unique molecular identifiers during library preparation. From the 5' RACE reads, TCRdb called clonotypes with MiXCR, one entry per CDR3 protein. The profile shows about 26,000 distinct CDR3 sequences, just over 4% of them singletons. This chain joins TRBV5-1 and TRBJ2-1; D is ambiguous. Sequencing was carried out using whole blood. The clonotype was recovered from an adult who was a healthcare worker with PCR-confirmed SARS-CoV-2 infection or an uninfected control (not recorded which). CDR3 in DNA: TGCGCCAGCAGCACCACGGGTTATTCCTACAATGAGCAGTTCTTC. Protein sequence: CASSTTGYSYNEQFF.